These 30 T cell receptor beta chains originate from one sample sequenced in a study of blood T cell repertoires in COVID-19. Repertoires were generated with immunoSEQ multiplex PCR, while TCRdb's copy carries only in-frame clones and drops some. The sample contains more than 60,000 clones, roughly 90% of which appear only once. Material for sequencing was peripheral blood. Every receptor here comes from a woman of 80 years or more with active or convalescent COVID-19.

J is TRBJ1-2 and V is TRBV4-3, with 9 nucleotides matching TRBD1. This CDR3 contains 15 residues. The trim removed 4 bases at V and 2 bases at J, leaving 5 bases unmatched. Germline V gives CDR1 LGHNA, CDR2 YSLEER. CDR3 nucleotides: TGCGCCAGCAGCCGCGGCGGGACAGGGAACTATGGCTACACCTTC. Protein: CASSRGGTGNYGYTF.

V is TRBV30 and J is TRBJ2-2, with D tentatively TRBD2 (5 bases). From germline, CDR1 is GTSNPN and CDR2 SVGIG (reference sequence). The CDR3 runs to 13 residues. The germline V and J ends were trimmed by 0 bases and 8 bases, with 10 bases remaining between them. In DNA, the CDR3 is TGTGCCTGGAGTGTAGGTTCGGGGGGGGAGCTGTTTTTT. Translated, it gives CAWSVGSGGELFF.

The J gene is TRBJ1-1, the V gene TRBV7-2, with TRBD1 matching over 7 bases. The CDR3 runs to 16 residues. The V gene end was trimmed by 5 bases and the J gene end by 2 bases; junction bases not matched to a gene: 11. CDR1 and CDR2 from the germline V gene are SGHTA and FQGNSA. CDR3 residues: CASSGRGTAPNTEAFF. The CDR3 DNA follows: TGTGCCAGCAGCGGAAGGGGGACAGCCCCTAACACTGAAGCTTTCTTT.

V gene TRBV6-5 combines with J gene TRBJ2-3, with D possibly matching TRBD1 (6 bases). The CDR3 sequence is 16 residues long. The germline V gene has CDR1 MNHEY and CDR2 SVGAGI. V lost 2 bases, J lost 0 bases, and 12 bases lay in between. The CDR3 here is CASSYGGRTSTDTQYF. CDR3 nucleotides: TGTGCCAGCAGTTACGGGGGCCGGACTAGCACAGATACGCAGTATTTT.

The chain carries TRBV4-3 and TRBJ1-2; D is ambiguous. CDR3 length: 15 amino acids. CDR1 LGHNA and CDR2 YSLEER come from the germline V gene. V was shortened by 1 base and J by 1 base, with 10 bases between the two germline ends. Here the CDR3 reads CASSQARVVNYGYTF. The CDR3 DNA reads TGCGCCAGCAGCCAAGCCCGGGTTGTTAACTATGGCTACACCTTC.

This chain joins TRBV5-1 and TRBJ2-3, with 8 bases fitting TRBD1. The CDR3 has 14 amino acids. Losses at the gene ends were 4 bases for V and 6 bases for J; bases not matched to a gene: 7. Germline-derived CDR1 and CDR2 are SGHRS and YFSETQ. The chain's CDR3 is CASSGGQVSDTQYF. For the CDR3, the DNA is TGCGCCAGCAGCGGGGGACAGGTCTCGGATACGCAGTATTTT.

The rearrangement joins TRBV9 to TRBJ1-6, with unresolved D. Trimming took 6 bases from V and 0 from J, leaving 13 bases between them. Germline CDR1 is SGDLS and CDR2 is YYNGEE. The CDR3 extends over 16 amino acids. Here the CDR3 reads CASTWSSSSYNSPLHF. The CDR3 DNA follows: TGTGCCAGCACGTGGTCGTCGAGCTCCTATAATTCACCCCTCCACTTT. Full variable domain (outside the CDR3, taken from reference TRBV9 and TRBJ1-6): DSGVTQTPKHLITATGQRVTLRCSPRSGDLSVYWYQQSLDQGLQFLIQYYNGEERAKGNILERFSAQQFPDLHSELNLSSLELGDSALYFCASTWSSSSYNSPLHFGNGTRLTVT.

V is TRBV7-6 and J is TRBJ2-5, with D perhaps matching TRBD2 (6 bases). The V end lost 0 bases, the J end lost 5 bases, and 16 bases lay between the germline ends. The CDR3 is 16 residues long. Germline V gives CDR1 SGHVS, CDR2 FNYEAQ. CDR3 residues: CASSLARGGGGETQYF. The CDR3 region has the DNA TGTGCCAGCAGCTTAGCGCGAGGTGGCGGAGGGGAGACCCAGTACTTC.

This clone was seen once. V is TRBV7-7 and J is TRBJ1-3; D ambiguous. This CDR3 contains 13 residues. CDR1 SSHAT and CDR2 FNYEAQ come from the germline V gene (reference sequence). With 2 bases removed from V and 3 bases from J, the gap between germline ends came to 5 bases. DNA for the CDR3: TGTGCCAGCAGCTTATCTGTTGGAAACACCATATATTTT. This codes for CASSLSVGNTIYF.

The chain joins TRBV5-1 to TRBJ2-7, with 10 bases fitting TRBD1. The V and J ends lost 5 bases and 1 base, in that order; junction bases with no gene match: 6. From germline, CDR1 is SGHRS and CDR2 YFSETQ. This CDR3 has 15 amino acids. The CDR3 here is CASRAPGQGSYEQYF. CDR3 nucleotide sequence: TGCGCCAGCAGGGCCCCGGGACAGGGGTCCTACGAGCAGTACTTC.

This chain links TRBV28 with TRBJ1-6; 7 bases match TRBD1. Germline-derived CDR1 and CDR2 are MDHEN and SYDVKM. The CDR3 is 15 residues long. V shed 3 bases and J 7 bases; nucleotides not matched to a gene: 6. CDR3 amino acids: CASSFERGLNSPLHF. DNA for the CDR3: TGTGCCAGCAGTTTTGAGAGGGGGCTGAATTCACCCCTCCACTTT.

In this sample, this clone turned up once. The V and J genes are TRBV29-1 and TRBJ2-1, with 7 bases lining up with TRBD2. The length of the CDR3 is 14 residues. With 4 bases clipped from V and 3 bases from J, the junction kept 6 bases outside the gene matches. CDR1 is SQVTM and CDR2 is ANQGSEA in the germline V gene. Written as DNA, the CDR3 is TGCAGCGTTGTTCGGGGGGACCGCTACAATGAGCAGTTCTTC. Its protein product is CSVVRGDRYNEQFF.

The V gene is TRBV19, the J gene TRBJ2-3, with 7 bases lining up with TRBD2. Germline CDR1 and CDR2: LNHDA and SQIVND (reference sequence). The CDR3 sequence is 13 residues long. J lost 2 bases, V lost 10 bases, and 6 bases had no gene match. This CDR3 is CATSSGLTDTQYF. In nucleotides, the CDR3 is TGTGCCACGTCTAGCGGACTCACAGATACGCAGTATTTT.

This rearrangement joins TRBV12-3 or TRBV12-4 to TRBJ1-1; the D is unclear. The CDR3 covers 12 residues. Trimming took 6 bases from V and 11 from J, leaving 16 bases between them. DNA for the CDR3: TGTGCCAGCAGCACCACCCTCGGGTTCGCTTTCTTT. Amino acid sequence: CASSTTLGFAFF.

The V gene is TRBV10-3, the J gene TRBJ1-1, with D uncertain. With 4 bases removed from V and 1 base from J, the gap between germline ends came to 10 bases. Germline CDR1 reads ENHRY; CDR2 reads SYGVKD. This CDR3 has 14 amino acids. The CDR3 sequence is CAISVVAGNTEAFF. CDR3 sequence (DNA): TGTGCCATCAGTGTCGTCGCGGGGAACACTGAAGCTTTCTTT.

The chain is built from TRBV9 and TRBJ2-1; 13 bases map to TRBD2. V lost 3 bases, J lost 6 bases, and 3 bases stayed unmatched. Germline CDR1 is SGDLS and CDR2 is YYNGEE. This CDR3 has 15 amino acids. The DNA of the CDR3 is TGTGCCAGCAGCGGTCGACTAGCGGGGGGCAATGAGCAGTTCTTC. Protein sequence: CASSGRLAGGNEQFF.

This clone showed up just once. The rearrangement joins TRBV28 to TRBJ2-7; 14 bases line up with TRBD2. The CDR3 contains 15 residues. Germline-derived CDR1 and CDR2 are MDHEN and SYDVKM. The V and J ends lost 6 bases and 5 bases, in that order; junction bases with no gene match: 6. The CDR3 loop reads CASSSGLAGGNEQYF. CDR3 DNA: TGTGCCAGCAGCTCTGGACTAGCGGGGGGAAACGAGCAGTACTTC.

The V and J genes are TRBV2 and TRBJ2-5; 16 bases line up with TRBD2. The CDR3 is 16 amino acids. V lost 3 bases, J lost 7 bases, and 5 bases stayed unmatched. Germline CDR1 and CDR2: SNHLY and FYNNEI. The CDR3 here is CASSEGTSGGAGTQYF. The CDR3 DNA follows: TGTGCCAGCAGTGAGGGGACTAGCGGGGGGGCAGGGACCCAGTACTTC. Filled out from reference TRBV2 and TRBJ2-5, the complete variable domain reads EPEVTQTPSHQVTQMGQEVILRCVPISNHLYFYWYRQILGQKVEFLVSFYNNEISEKSEIFDDQFSVERPDGSNFTLKIRSTKLEDSAMYFCASSEGTSGGAGTQYFGPGTRLLVL.

The gene calls are TRBV6-5 and TRBJ2-5; 10 nucleotides align to TRBD2. The trim removed 0 bases at V and 1 base at J, leaving 2 bases unmatched. Germline V CDR1 and CDR2: MNHEY, SVGAGI. The CDR3 extends over 16 amino acids. The CDR3 here is CASSYSASGGQETQYF. As DNA, the CDR3 is TGTGCCAGCAGTTACTCGGCTAGCGGGGGCCAAGAGACCCAGTACTTC.

J is TRBJ2-3 and V is TRBV6-5; 7 positions agree with TRBD2. Per the germline V gene, CDR1 is MNHEY and CDR2 is SVGAGI. V lost 0 bases to trimming and J lost 4 bases; unmatched junction nucleotides: 4. The CDR3 runs to 15 residues. As DNA, the CDR3 is TGTGCCAGCAGTTACTCGAACCTAGCGGCAGATACGCAGTATTTT. It yields the protein CASSYSNLAADTQYF.

This clone was seen once. V is TRBV19 and J is TRBJ1-2; 8 bases line up with TRBD1. CDR1 and CDR2 from the germline V gene are LNHDA and SQIVND (reference sequence). The CDR3 consists of 15 residues. V trimming: 1 base; J trimming: 7 bases; junction bases outside the gene matches: 8. CDR3 sequence reads: CASSIARGQLIGYTF. Here the CDR3 DNA reads TGTGCCAGTAGTATAGCCAGGGGGCAGTTGATTGGCTACACCTTC.

The rearrangement links TRBV24-1 to TRBJ2-1, with a possible D match to TRBD1 (7 bases). The CDR3 extends over 16 amino acids. Germline V gene sequence: CDR1 KGHDR, CDR2 SFDVKD. Trimming removed 0 bases at V and 2 bases at J, with 10 bases between. The CDR3 is CATSDLGGGPYNEQFF. CDR3 bases: TGTGCCACCAGTGATTTGGGAGGGGGCCCCTACAATGAGCAGTTCTTC.

The CDR3 loop is CASSPTHSNQPQHF. CDR3 in DNA: TGTGCCAGCAGCCCGACTCATAGCAATCAGCCCCAGCATTTT. This chain uses TRBV7-2 with TRBJ1-5, with D uncertain. This CDR3 region has 14 residues. Germline-derived CDR1 and CDR2 are SGHTA and FQGNSA. V gave up 5 bases and J gave up 0 bases, with 8 bases separating them.

The chain uses TRBV18 and TRBJ1-1; TRBD1 aligns across 7 bases. Unmatched junction bases numbered 3, after V lost 4 bases and J lost 4 bases. CDR3 length: 13 amino acids. CDR1 and CDR2 (germline): KGHSH, LQKENI. The CDR3 region is CASSRDSFTEAFF. As DNA, the CDR3 is TGTGCCAGCTCACGGGACAGCTTCACTGAAGCTTTCTTT.

This chain connects TRBV6-2 or TRBV6-3 to TRBJ2-5; 12 nucleotides agree with TRBD2. There are 14 residues in the CDR3. Germline V CDR1 and CDR2: MNHEY, SVGEGT. The V gene end was trimmed by 6 bases and the J gene end by 2 bases; junction bases not matched to a gene: 1. The CDR3 sequence is CASSLAGGQETQYF. DNA for the CDR3: TGTGCCAGCAGCCTAGCGGGGGGGCAAGAGACCCAGTACTTC.

J is TRBJ2-7 and V is TRBV4-1; D gene unclear. The CDR3 spans 15 residues. Germline V gene data show CDR1 as MGHRA and CDR2 as YSYEKL. Deletions cut 1 base from V and 0 bases from J, with 10 bases between. The CDR3 DNA sequence: TGCGCCAGCAGCCAAGCGGCGGCCTCCTCCTACGAGCAGTACTTC. Amino acid sequence: CASSQAAASSYEQYF.

This chain uses TRBV7-9 with TRBJ1-6; TRBD1 matches at 8 bases. V was clipped by 7 bases and J by 8 bases; unmatched bases: 7. Germline values: CDR1 SEHNR, CDR2 FQNEAQ (reference sequence). This CDR3 spans 14 amino acids. CDR3 sequence reads: CASNPPDRDSPLHF. CDR3 in DNA: TGTGCCAGCAACCCTCCGGACAGGGATTCACCCCTCCACTTT.

The chain recombines TRBV30 with TRBJ2-7; 10 bases agree with TRBD1. The V gene's germline CDR1 is GTSNPN and CDR2 SVGIG (reference sequence). The CDR3 spans 13 residues. V shed 4 bases, J shed 5 bases, and the junction held 5 bases outside the gene matches. The CDR3 is CAWTGTGANEQYF. As DNA, the CDR3 is TGTGCCTGGACCGGGACAGGGGCCAACGAGCAGTACTTC.

The CDR3 DNA reads TGTGCCAGCAGTAAACGGACTAGTTTCGTTGGCACAGATACGCAGTATTTT. It is translated as CASSKRTSFVGTDTQYF. This chain links TRBV27 with TRBJ2-3; 7 bases map to TRBD2. Losses at the gene ends were 5 bases for V and 1 base for J; bases not matched to a gene: 12. Germline V gene lookup returns CDR1 MNHEY and CDR2 SMNVEV (reference sequence). The CDR3 has 17 residues.

The chain has TRBV6-6 and TRBJ2-7, with D unclear. CDR3 length: 14 amino acids. Germline loops: CDR1 MNHNY, CDR2 SVGAGI (reference sequence). V was trimmed by 0 bases and J by 4 bases, leaving 10 bases between them. The CDR3 nucleotides are TGTGCCAGCAGTTACTCGGCAGGTCCGTACGAGCAGTACTTC. Encoded protein: CASSYSAGPYEQYF.